Below are 25 T cell receptor beta chains sequenced from a single sample in a study of blood T cell repertoires in COVID-19. Generated by immunoSEQ multiplex PCR, the TCRdb table keeps only in-frame clones and is missing some. The table shows around 140,000 clones, with approximately 88% occurring only once. Sequenced: peripheral blood. The receptors stem from a man between 60 and 75 years old with acute or convalescent COVID-19.

The chain couples TRBV10-1 to TRBJ2-4; 14 bases are shared with TRBD2. V trimming: 3 bases; J trimming: 0 bases; junction bases outside the gene matches: 10. The CDR3 has 20 residues. CDR1 WNHNN and CDR2 SYGVQD come from the germline V gene (reference sequence). This chain's CDR3 is CASSEPWTSGGRLAKNIQYF. The CDR3 nucleotides read TGCGCCAGCAGTGAACCCTGGACTAGCGGGGGGCGTCTAGCCAAAAACATTCAGTACTTC.

The CDR3 DNA sequence: TGCGCCAGCAGCTTGGATTCCGCGGGGGAAGAGACCCAGTACTTC. Its protein product is CASSLDSAGEETQYF. The chain uses TRBV5-1 and TRBJ2-5, with 7 bases matching TRBD2. CDR3 size: 15 residues. V shed 0 bases and J 3 bases; nucleotides not matched to a gene: 5. Germline V gives CDR1 SGHRS, CDR2 YFSETQ.

The V gene is TRBV11-1, the J gene TRBJ1-6; D possibly corresponds to TRBD1 (5 bases). CDR3 length equals 13 residues. In germline, CDR1 is SGHAT, CDR2 FQDESV (reference sequence). The CDR3 loop reads CGSRGARNSPLHF. CDR3 bases: TGTGGTTCGCGGGGCGCAAGAAATTCACCCCTCCACTTT.

J is TRBJ2-1 and V is TRBV12-5, with 9 bases that match TRBD1. V lost 5 bases and J lost 10; bases outside the gene matches: 21. The CDR3 runs to 18 residues. Germline assignment: CDR1 LGHNT and CDR2 FRNRAP. CDR3: CASGTITGGDDLGGEQFF. DNA for the CDR3: TGTGCTAGTGGTACCATAACAGGGGGCGACGACCTAGGCGGAGAGCAGTTCTTC.

The V gene is TRBV10-3, the J gene TRBJ2-5; D perhaps matches TRBD1 (5 bases). The CDR3 has 14 amino acids. Germline CDR1 ENHRY, CDR2 SYGVKD. The V end was cut by 2 bases, the J end by 4 bases, with 11 bases between. CDR3 DNA: TGTGCCATCAGTGAGACAGGAGAAGGAGAGACCCAGTACTTC. Its translation is CAISETGEGETQYF.

The chain has TRBV5-6 and TRBJ1-5; TRBD1 matches at 8 bases. Trimming took 4 bases from V and 1 from J; bases not matched to a gene: 4. The length of the CDR3 is 15 residues. Germline-derived CDR1 and CDR2 are SGHDT and YYEEEE. CDR3 loop: CASSPGQGSNQPQHF. CDR3 bases: TGTGCCAGCAGCCCCGGACAGGGAAGCAATCAGCCCCAGCATTTT.

The V and J genes are TRBV9 and TRBJ1-1; D may be TRBD1 (6 bases). V shed 3 bases and J shed 7 bases, with 13 bases lying between them. Germline V gene lookup returns CDR1 SGDLS and CDR2 YYNGEE. This CDR3 region has 13 residues. CDR3 DNA: TGTGCCAGCAGCGCAACAGGGAAGGTTGAAGCTTTCTTT. The encoded protein is CASSATGKVEAFF.

The V and J genes are TRBV18 and TRBJ2-2; 8 nucleotides match TRBD2. Trimming cost V 2 bases and J 0 bases; bases outside gene matches: 5. This CDR3 has 17 residues. Germline loops: CDR1 KGHSH, CDR2 LQKENI. CDR3 sequence: CASSPVILAANTGELFF. CDR3 DNA: TGTGCCAGCTCACCAGTAATACTAGCGGCGAACACCGGGGAGCTGTTTTTT.

This clone was seen a single time. J is TRBJ1-2 and V is TRBV2; 7 nucleotides align to TRBD1. This CDR3 region has 15 residues. The J segment lost 3 bases and the V segment lost 6 bases, leaving 10 bases of the junction unmatched. Germline CDR1 is SNHLY and CDR2 is FYNNEI. The CDR3 loop reads CASRGTGVRDYGYTF. CDR3 in DNA: TGTGCCAGCAGAGGAACAGGGGTACGGGACTATGGCTACACCTTC.

The chain combines TRBV29-1 with TRBJ2-3, with a tentative D call TRBD2 (5 bases). The CDR3 sequence is 10 residues long. The germline V gene has CDR1 SQVTM and CDR2 ANQGSEA. V lost 6 bases and J 5 bases, leaving 6 bases between the germline ends. CDR3 sequence reads: CSVAGDTQYF. CDR3 nucleotides: TGCAGCGTGGCGGGAGATACGCAGTATTTT.

V gene TRBV9 combines with J gene TRBJ1-5, with D perhaps TRBD1 (6 bases). In germline, CDR1 is SGDLS, CDR2 YYNGEE. This CDR3 spans 13 amino acids. V lost 4 bases and J lost 5, with 10 bases in between. The CDR3 is CASSSEGDQPQHF. The CDR3 DNA follows: TGTGCCAGCAGCTCCGAGGGGGATCAGCCCCAGCATTTT.

This clone was seen only a few times. The chain uses TRBV29-1 and TRBJ1-1; the D gene is possibly TRBD1 (6 bases). V was cut by 5 bases and J by 6 bases, with 16 bases left in between. CDR1 is SQVTM, CDR2 ANQGSEA, per germline. CDR3 length: 13 amino acids. Here the CDR3 DNA reads TGCAGCGTTCTCGGACAGAGAGGAGCTGAAGCTTTCTTT. It specifies CSVLGQRGAEAFF. Based on the CDR3 plus reference TRBV29-1 and TRBJ1-1, the full variable domain is SAVISQKPSRDICQRGTSLTIQCQVDSQVTMMFWYRQQPGQSLTLIATANQGSEATYESGFVIDKFPISRPNLTFSTLTVSNMSPEDSSIYLCSVLGQRGAEAFFGQGTRLTVV.

The chain recombines TRBV20-1 with TRBJ2-1; perhaps TRBD2 as D (7 bases). The CDR3 covers 13 residues. The V and J ends lost 3 bases and 8 bases respectively, with 14 bases between them. Per germline, CDR1 DFQATT and CDR2 SNEGSKA (reference sequence). This CDR3 is CSASGGGRDEQFF. In nucleotides, the CDR3 is TGCAGTGCTAGTGGGGGGGGCCGGGATGAGCAGTTCTTC.

The J gene is TRBJ1-3, the V gene TRBV12-3 or TRBV12-4; D perhaps matches TRBD1 (5 bases). CDR3 length: 13 amino acids. V lost 7 bases and J lost 3, with 10 bases in between. The CDR3 loop reads CASTKTVGNTIYF. For the CDR3, the DNA is TGTGCCAGCACCAAGACAGTTGGAAACACCATATATTTT.

V and J are TRBV6-5 and TRBJ2-7; D perhaps matches TRBD2 (5 bases). Per germline, CDR1 MNHEY and CDR2 SVGAGI. There are 15 residues in the CDR3. The ends were cut back, 0 bases at V and 7 bases at J, with 16 bases in the middle. The CDR3 loop reads CASSYSREQSLEQYF. CDR3 coding DNA: TGTGCCAGCAGTTACTCTAGGGAGCAGAGTTTAGAGCAGTACTTC.

In the case of this clone: Other DNA sequences from this sample encode an identical CDR3 as well. V and J are TRBV5-1 and TRBJ1-4; 7 bases line up with TRBD1. V shed 4 bases and J 5 bases; nucleotides not matched to a gene: 5. This CDR3 comprises 14 residues. Germline lookup yields CDR1 SGHRS and CDR2 YFSETQ. This CDR3 reads CASSLQGSNEKLFF. The CDR3 coding sequence is TGCGCCAGCAGCCTACAGGGGTCGAATGAAAAACTGTTTTTT.

This chain connects TRBV5-1 to TRBJ2-5; D is perhaps TRBD2 (6 bases). Germline V gives CDR1 SGHRS, CDR2 YFSETQ. Trimming took off 4 bases at V and 1 base at J, with 14 bases between the two ends. CDR3 length: 15 amino acids. Here the CDR3 reads CASSLEAGIQETQYF. The CDR3 nucleotides read TGCGCCAGCAGCCTCGAGGCGGGGATCCAAGAGACCCAGTACTTC.

The rearrangement links TRBV23-1 to TRBJ2-3, with 7 bases identical to TRBD2. TRBV23-1 is sorted into the ORF group, with uncertain function. There are 13 residues in the CDR3. J was trimmed by 2 bases and V by 6 bases; bases with no gene match: 2. The CDR3 DNA sequence: TGCGCCAGCAGCGGGAGGATCACAGATACGCAGTATTTT. Protein: CASSGRITDTQYF.

The chain uses TRBV24-1 and TRBJ2-3, with D possibly being TRBD1 (6 bases). Germline V gene lookup returns CDR1 KGHDR and CDR2 SFDVKD. CDR3 length: 16 amino acids. The V gene lost 4 bases and the J gene lost 2 bases, with 15 bases spanning the gap. CDR3 sequence: CATSEAGTRFTDTQYF. CDR3 bases: TGTGCCACCAGTGAAGCCGGGACAAGGTTCACAGATACGCAGTATTTT.

The chain carries TRBV11-2 and TRBJ2-1; D remains ambiguous. V lost 0 bases and J lost 0, with 6 bases in between. This CDR3 comprises 15 residues. Germline CDR1 and CDR2: SGHAT and FQNNGV. The CDR3 region is CASSLDFSSYNEQFF. CDR3 in DNA: TGTGCCAGCAGCTTAGATTTCAGCTCCTACAATGAGCAGTTCTTC.

The chain has TRBV7-3 and TRBJ2-3; a weak D match, TRBD2 (6 bases). V lost 5 bases and J 2 bases, leaving 14 bases between the germline ends. This CDR3 region has 15 residues. Germline V CDR1 and CDR2: SGHTA, FQGTGA. In DNA, the CDR3 is TGTGCCAGCAGCGCGGGGCTTAGGGACACAGATACGCAGTATTTT. Its translation: CASSAGLRDTDTQYF. Full variable domain (outside the CDR3, taken from reference TRBV7-3 and TRBJ2-3): GAGVSQTPSNKVTEKGKYVELRCDPISGHTALYWYRQSLGQGPEFLIYFQGTGAADDSGLPNDRFFAVRPEGSVSTLKIQRTERGDSAVYLCASSAGLRDTDTQYFGPGTRLTVL.

The rearrangement uses TRBV19 and TRBJ1-1, with TRBD1 matching 7 bases. Germline loops: CDR1 LNHDA, CDR2 SQIVND (reference sequence). There are 15 residues in the CDR3. The trim removed 5 bases at V and 1 base at J, leaving 7 bases unmatched. The CDR3 protein is CASSSWDSKNTEAFF. CDR3 DNA: TGTGCCAGTAGTTCATGGGACAGCAAGAACACTGAAGCTTTCTTT.

The rearrangement links TRBV12-1 to TRBJ2-7; the DNA was not compared with TRBD1, the D call given in the table. TRBV12-1 is described as a pseudogene. The CDR3 spans 16 residues. In DNA, the CDR3 is TGTGCCAGCAGCCCCTCCTTCGGCCAGGCCGCCTACGAGCAGTACTTC. Protein product: CASSPSFGQAAYEQYF.

This rearrangement joins TRBV27 to TRBJ1-2; 9 bases line up with TRBD1. The junction had 6 bases not matched to a gene; V was cut back by 5 bases and J by 2 bases. Germline V gene data show CDR1 as MNHEY and CDR2 as SMNVEV (reference sequence). CDR3 length: 15 amino acids. CDR3 in amino acids: CASSGWTGVNYGYTF. The CDR3 nucleotides read TGTGCCAGCAGTGGGTGGACAGGGGTAAACTATGGCTACACCTTC.

This clone showed up just a few times. This chain connects TRBV7-2 to TRBJ2-1; 11 nucleotides line up with TRBD2. Per germline, CDR1 SGHTA and CDR2 FQGNSA. Trimming cost V 4 bases and J 2 bases; bases outside gene matches: 4. The CDR3 extends over 16 amino acids. The chain's CDR3 is CASSSPLAGAYNEQFF. DNA of the CDR3: TGTGCCAGCAGCTCCCCACTAGCGGGGGCCTACAATGAGCAGTTCTTC.